This T cell receptor beta chain originates from a study of T-cell reconstitution after alpha-beta-depleted transplantation in children. The library targeted TCRbeta and was prepared with unique molecular identifiers. One entry per CDR3 protein results from TCRdb running MiXCR on the PCR reads. The sample records about 490,000 distinct CDR3 sequences, over 9.5% being singletons. Study results and limitations: In patients about two months after transplant, alpha-beta T cells reportedly arose from several hundred expanded graft clones. There were some patients whose high TCRbeta diversity at day 60 came from surviving recipient T cells and thymic progenitors. Diversity and T-cell counts at one year after transplant derived mostly from new T cells.

The CDR3 contains 15 residues. Germline V gene sequence: CDR1 LGHNA, CDR2 YSLEER. The table lists this clonotype with many counts. The antigen is not known. Germline and junction disagree at one end, which may indicate a read error. This TCR was recovered from a child aged 2-15 years with inherited bone marrow failure, due to receive a stem cell transplant. The specimen comprised PBMCs, sampled before TCRalphabeta/CD19-depleted stem cell transplant. The chain is built from TRBV4-3 and TRBJ2-3; unclear D gene. DNA for the CDR3: TGCGCCAGCAGCCAAGACTCATATACGGCGGATACACAGTATTTT. Its translation is CASSQDSYTADTQYF.